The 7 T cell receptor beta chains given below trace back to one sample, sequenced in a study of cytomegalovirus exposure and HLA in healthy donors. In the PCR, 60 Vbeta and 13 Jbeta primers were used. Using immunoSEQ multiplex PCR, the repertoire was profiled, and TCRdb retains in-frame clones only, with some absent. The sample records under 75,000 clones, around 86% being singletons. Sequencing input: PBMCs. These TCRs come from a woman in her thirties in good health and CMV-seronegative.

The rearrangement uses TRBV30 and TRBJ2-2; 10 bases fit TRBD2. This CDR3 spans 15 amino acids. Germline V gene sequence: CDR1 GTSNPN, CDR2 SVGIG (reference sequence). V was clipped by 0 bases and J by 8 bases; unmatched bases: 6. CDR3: CAWSVLAGAGGELFF. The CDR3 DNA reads TGTGCCTGGAGTGTTCTAGCGGGAGCTGGTGGGGAGCTGTTTTTT.

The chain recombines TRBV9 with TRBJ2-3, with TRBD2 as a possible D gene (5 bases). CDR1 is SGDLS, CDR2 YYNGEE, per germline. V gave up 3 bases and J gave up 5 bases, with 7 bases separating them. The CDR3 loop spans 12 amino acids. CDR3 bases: TGTGCCAGCAGCGGTGAGGGAGATACGCAGTATTTT. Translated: CASSGEGDTQYF.

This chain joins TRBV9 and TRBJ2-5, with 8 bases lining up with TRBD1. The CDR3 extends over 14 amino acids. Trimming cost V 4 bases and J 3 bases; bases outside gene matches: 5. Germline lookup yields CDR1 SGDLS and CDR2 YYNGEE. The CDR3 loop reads CASSPQDREETQYF. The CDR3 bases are TGTGCCAGCAGCCCCCAGGACAGGGAAGAGACCCAGTACTTC. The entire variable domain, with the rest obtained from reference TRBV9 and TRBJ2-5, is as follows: DSGVTQTPKHLITATGQRVTLRCSPRSGDLSVYWYQQSLDQGLQFLIQYYNGEERAKGNILERFSAQQFPDLHSELNLSSLELGDSALYFCASSPQDREETQYFGPGTRLLVL.

This CDR3 reads CSVELSWSSLKQYF. CDR3 nucleotide sequence: TGCAGCGTTGAACTCAGCTGGAGTTCATTGAAGCAGTACTTC. V is TRBV29-1 and J is TRBJ2-7; no clear D gene. The V end was cut by 2 bases, the J end by 8 bases, with 19 bases between. Germline CDR1 is SQVTM and CDR2 is ANQGSEA. The CDR3 is 14 residues long.

CDR3 sequence reads: CASSLPRQGAYEKLFF. CDR3 nucleotide sequence: TGTGCCAGCAGTTTACCCCGACAGGGGGCGTATGAAAAACTGTTTTTT. The rearrangement uses TRBV28 and TRBJ1-4; 10 bases are shared with TRBD1. CDR3 length: 16 amino acids. With V trimmed by 2 bases and J by 6 bases, 6 bases remained unmatched. Germline assignment: CDR1 MDHEN and CDR2 SYDVKM.

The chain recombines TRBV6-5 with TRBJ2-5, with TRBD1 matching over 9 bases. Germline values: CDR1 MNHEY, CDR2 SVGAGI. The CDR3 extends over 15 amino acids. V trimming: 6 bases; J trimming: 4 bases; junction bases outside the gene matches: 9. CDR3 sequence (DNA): TGTGCCAGCAGCCTAGGGACAGGGCTGGGAGAGACCCAGTACTTC. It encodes CASSLGTGLGETQYF.

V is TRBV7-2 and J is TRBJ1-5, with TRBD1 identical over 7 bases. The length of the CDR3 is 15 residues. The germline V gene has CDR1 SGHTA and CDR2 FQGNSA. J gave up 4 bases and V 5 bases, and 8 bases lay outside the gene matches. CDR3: CASSGRTGPNQPQHF. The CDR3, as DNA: TGTGCCAGCAGCGGCAGGACAGGACCTAATCAGCCCCAGCATTTT.